The TCR beta chain described here comes from a study of control samples from healthy donors and cancer patients. Generated by immunoSEQ multiplex PCR, the TCRdb table keeps only in-frame clones and is missing some. The sample has approximately 71,000 clones, over 85% seen once. The CDR3 is made up of 13 amino acids. V lost 2 bases and J lost 17, with 16 bases in between. Looked up from germline, CDR1 is MGHRA and CDR2 is YSYEKL. The sample comprised PBMCs. The TCR was taken from a man aged 60 to 69 with lung cancer. The rearrangement joins TRBV4-1 to TRBJ1-6; D might be TRBD1 (6 bases). The CDR3 bases are TGCGCCAGCAGCCAACTACAGGGATTCACCTTCCACTTT. Translated: CASSQLQGFTFHF.